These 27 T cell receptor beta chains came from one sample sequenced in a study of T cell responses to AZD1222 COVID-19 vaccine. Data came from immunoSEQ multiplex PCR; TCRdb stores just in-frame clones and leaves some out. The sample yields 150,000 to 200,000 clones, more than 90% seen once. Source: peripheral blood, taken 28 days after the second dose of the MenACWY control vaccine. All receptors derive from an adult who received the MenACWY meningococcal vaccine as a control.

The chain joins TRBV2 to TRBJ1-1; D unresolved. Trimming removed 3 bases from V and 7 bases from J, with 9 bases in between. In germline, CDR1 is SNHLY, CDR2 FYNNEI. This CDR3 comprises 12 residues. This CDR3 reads CASSETYLEAFF. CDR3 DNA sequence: TGTGCCAGCAGTGAGACCTATCTTGAAGCTTTCTTT.

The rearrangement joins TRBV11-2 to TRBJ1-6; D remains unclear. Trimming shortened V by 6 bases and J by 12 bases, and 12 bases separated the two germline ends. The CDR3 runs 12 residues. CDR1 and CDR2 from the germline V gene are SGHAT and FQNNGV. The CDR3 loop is CASRLLLGPLHF. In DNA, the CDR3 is TGTGCCAGCAGATTACTTTTAGGACCCCTCCACTTT.

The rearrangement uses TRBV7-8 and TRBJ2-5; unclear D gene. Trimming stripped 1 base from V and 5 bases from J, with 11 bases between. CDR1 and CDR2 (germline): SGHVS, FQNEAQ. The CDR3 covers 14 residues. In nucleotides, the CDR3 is TGTGCCAGCAGCTTAGAGGCCAGAAGGGAGACCCAGTACTTC. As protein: CASSLEARRETQYF.

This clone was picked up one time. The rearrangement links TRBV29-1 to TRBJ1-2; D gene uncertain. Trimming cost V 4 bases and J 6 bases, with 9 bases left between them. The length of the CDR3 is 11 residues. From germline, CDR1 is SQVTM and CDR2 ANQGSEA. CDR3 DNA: TGCAGCGTTGGGGCCAGTGATGGCTACACCTTC. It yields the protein CSVGASDGYTF.

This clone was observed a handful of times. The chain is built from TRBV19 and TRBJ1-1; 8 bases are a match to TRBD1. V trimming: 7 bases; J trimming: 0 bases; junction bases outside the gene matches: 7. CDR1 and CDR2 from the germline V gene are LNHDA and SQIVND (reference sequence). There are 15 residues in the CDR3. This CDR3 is CASTPRQGMNTEAFF. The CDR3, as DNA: TGTGCCAGTACCCCCCGACAGGGGATGAACACTGAAGCTTTCTTT.

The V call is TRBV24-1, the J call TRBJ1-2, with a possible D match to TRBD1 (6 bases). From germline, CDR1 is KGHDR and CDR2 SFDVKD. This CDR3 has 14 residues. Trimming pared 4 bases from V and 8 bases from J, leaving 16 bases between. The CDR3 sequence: CATSERAAGGGYTF. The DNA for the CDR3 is TGTGCCACCAGTGAGAGGGCCGCCGGGGGCGGCTACACCTTC.

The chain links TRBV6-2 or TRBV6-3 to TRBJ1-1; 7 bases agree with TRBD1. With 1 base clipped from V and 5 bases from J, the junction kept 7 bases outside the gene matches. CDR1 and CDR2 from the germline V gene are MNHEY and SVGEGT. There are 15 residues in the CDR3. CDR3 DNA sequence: TGTGCCAGCAGTTACTGGGGGCAGGGGGGAACTGAAGCTTTCTTT. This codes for CASSYWGQGGTEAFF.

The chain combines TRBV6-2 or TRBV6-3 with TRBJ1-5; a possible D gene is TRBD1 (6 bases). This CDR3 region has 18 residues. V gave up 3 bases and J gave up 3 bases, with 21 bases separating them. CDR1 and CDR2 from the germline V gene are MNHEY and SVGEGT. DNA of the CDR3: TGTGCCAGCAGTTATACAAGCGGGGGGGCGCGTGACAATCAGCCCCAGCATTTT. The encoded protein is CASSYTSGGARDNQPQHF.

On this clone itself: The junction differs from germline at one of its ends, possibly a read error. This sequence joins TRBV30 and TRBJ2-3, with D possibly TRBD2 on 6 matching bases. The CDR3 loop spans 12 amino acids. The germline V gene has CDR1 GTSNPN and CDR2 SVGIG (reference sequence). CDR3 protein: CAWREVAGPGDF. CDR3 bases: TGTGCCTGGAGAGAGGTCGCGGGACCGGGGGATTTT.

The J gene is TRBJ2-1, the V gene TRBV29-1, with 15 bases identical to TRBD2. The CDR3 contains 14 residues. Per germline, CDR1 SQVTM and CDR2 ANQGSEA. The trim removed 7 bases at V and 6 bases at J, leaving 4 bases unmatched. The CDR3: CSGTGLAGGNEQFF. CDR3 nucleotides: TGCAGCGGAACGGGACTAGCGGGGGGCAATGAGCAGTTCTTC.

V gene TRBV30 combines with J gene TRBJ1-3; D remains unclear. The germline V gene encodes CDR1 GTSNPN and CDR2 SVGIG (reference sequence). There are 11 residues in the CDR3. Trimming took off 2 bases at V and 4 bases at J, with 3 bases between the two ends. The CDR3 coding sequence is TGTGCCTGGAGTACCGGAAACACCATATATTTT. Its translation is CAWSTGNTIYF. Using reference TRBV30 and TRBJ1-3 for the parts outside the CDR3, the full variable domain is SQTIHQWPATLVQPVGSPLSLECTVEGTSNPNLYWYRQAAGRGLQLLFYSVGIGQISSEVPQNLSASRPQDRQFILSSKKLLLSDSGFYLCAWSTGNTIYFGEGSWLTVV.

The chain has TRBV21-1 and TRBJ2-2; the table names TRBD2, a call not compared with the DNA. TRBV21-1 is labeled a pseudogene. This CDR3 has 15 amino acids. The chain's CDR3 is CASPGGTDGPGELFF. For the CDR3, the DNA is TGTGCCAGCCCGGGGGGGACGGATGGACCTGGGGAGCTGTTTTTT.

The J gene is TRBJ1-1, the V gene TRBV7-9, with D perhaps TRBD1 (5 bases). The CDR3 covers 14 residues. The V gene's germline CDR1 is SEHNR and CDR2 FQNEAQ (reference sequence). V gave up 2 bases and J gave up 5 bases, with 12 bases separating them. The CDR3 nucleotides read TGTGCCAGCAGCTTACAGGGCCGGTTGACTGAAGCTTTCTTT. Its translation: CASSLQGRLTEAFF. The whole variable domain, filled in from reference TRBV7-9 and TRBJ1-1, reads DTGVSQNPRHKITKRGQNVTFRCDPISEHNRLYWYRQTLGQGPEFLTYFQNEAQLEKSRLLSDRFSAERPKGSFSTLEIQRTEQGDSAMYLCASSLQGRLTEAFFGQGTRLTVV.

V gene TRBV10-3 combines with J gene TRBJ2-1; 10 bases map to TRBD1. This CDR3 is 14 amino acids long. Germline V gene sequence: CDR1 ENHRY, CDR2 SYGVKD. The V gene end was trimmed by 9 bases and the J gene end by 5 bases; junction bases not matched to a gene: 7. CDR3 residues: CAMARDRGDNEQFF. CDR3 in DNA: TGTGCCATGGCAAGGGACAGGGGTGACAATGAGCAGTTCTTC.

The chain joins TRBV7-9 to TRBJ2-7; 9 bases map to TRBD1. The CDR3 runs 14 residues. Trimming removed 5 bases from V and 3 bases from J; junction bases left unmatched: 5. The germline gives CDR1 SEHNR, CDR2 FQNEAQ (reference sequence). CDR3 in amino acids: CASSGLTGGYEQYF. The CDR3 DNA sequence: TGTGCCAGCAGCGGACTGACAGGGGGCTACGAGCAGTACTTC.

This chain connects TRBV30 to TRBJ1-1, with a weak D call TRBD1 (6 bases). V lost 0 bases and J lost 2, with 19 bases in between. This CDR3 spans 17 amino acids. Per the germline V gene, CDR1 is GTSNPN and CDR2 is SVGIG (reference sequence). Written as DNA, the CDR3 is TGTGCCTGGAGTGTAGTCGGGGGGGCAGGGGAAAACACTGAAGCTTTCTTT. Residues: CAWSVVGGAGENTEAFF.

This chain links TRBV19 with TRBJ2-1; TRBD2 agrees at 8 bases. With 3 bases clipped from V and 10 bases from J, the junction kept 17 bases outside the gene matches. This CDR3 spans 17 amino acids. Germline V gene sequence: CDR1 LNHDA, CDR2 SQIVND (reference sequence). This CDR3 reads CASSMAEGAGEREEQFF. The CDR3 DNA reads TGTGCCAGTAGTATGGCGGAGGGAGCGGGAGAACGGGAAGAGCAGTTCTTC.

In DNA form, the CDR3 reads TGTGCCAGCAGCCCCACCCGGGGGTACGCCGAGCAGTACTTC. The encoded protein is CASSPTRGYAEQYF. The rearrangement links TRBV11-2 to TRBJ2-7; possibly TRBD2 for D (6 bases). The CDR3 runs 14 residues. V was shortened by 5 bases and J by 6 bases, with 17 bases between the two germline ends. The germline V gene has CDR1 SGHAT and CDR2 FQNNGV.

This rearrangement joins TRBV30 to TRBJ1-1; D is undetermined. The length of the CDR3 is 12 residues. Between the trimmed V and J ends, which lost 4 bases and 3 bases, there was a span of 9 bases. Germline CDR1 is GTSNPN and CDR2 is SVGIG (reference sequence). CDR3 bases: TGTGCCTGGATATCCGTGGACACTGAAGCTTTCTTT. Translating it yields CAWISVDTEAFF.

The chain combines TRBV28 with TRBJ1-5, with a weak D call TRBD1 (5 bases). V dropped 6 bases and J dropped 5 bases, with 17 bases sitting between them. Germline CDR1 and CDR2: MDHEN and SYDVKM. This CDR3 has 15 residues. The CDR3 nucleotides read TGTGCCAGCAGCCCTAGGGAGGGGATCCATCAGCCCCAGCATTTT. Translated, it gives CASSPREGIHQPQHF.

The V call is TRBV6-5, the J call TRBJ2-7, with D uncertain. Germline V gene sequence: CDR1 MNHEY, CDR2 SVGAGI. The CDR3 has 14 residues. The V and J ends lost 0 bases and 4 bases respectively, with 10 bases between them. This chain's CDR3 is CASSYSRIPYEQYF. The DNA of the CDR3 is TGTGCCAGCAGTTACTCGAGGATCCCGTACGAGCAGTACTTC.

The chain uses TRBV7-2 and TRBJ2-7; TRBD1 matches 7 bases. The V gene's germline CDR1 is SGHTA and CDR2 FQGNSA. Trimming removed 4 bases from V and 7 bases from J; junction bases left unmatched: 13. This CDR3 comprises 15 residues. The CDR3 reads CASSSPPGQRREQYF. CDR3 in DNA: TGTGCCAGCAGCTCCCCTCCGGGACAGCGAAGGGAGCAGTACTTC.

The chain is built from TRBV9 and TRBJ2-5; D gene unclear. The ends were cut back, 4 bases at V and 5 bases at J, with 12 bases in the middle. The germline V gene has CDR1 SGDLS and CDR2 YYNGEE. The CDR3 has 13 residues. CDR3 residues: CASSPDRLETQYF. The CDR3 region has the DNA TGTGCCAGCAGCCCCGACCGCCTCGAGACCCAGTACTTC.

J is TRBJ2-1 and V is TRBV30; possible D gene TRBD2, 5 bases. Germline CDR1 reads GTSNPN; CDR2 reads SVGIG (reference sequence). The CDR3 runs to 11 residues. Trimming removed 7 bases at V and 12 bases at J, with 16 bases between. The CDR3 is CASEPGLPQFF. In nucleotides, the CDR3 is TGTGCCTCCGAACCAGGACTTCCGCAGTTCTTC.

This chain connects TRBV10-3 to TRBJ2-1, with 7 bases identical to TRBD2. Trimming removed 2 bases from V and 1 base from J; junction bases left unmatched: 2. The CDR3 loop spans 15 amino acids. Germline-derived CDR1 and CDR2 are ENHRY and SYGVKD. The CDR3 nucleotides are TGTGCCATCAGTGAGGCTAGCGGTTCCTACAATGAGCAGTTCTTC. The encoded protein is CAISEASGSYNEQFF.

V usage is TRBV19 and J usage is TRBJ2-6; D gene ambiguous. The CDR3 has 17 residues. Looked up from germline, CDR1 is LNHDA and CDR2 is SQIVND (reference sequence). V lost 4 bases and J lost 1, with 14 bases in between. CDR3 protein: CASSTLFVSSGANVLTF. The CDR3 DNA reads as TGTGCCAGTAGTACGTTGTTCGTCTCTTCTGGGGCCAACGTCCTGACTTTC. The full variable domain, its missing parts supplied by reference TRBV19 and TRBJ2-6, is DGGITQSPKYLFRKEGQNVTLSCEQNLNHDAMYWYRQDPGQGLRLIYYSQIVNDFQKGDIAEGYSVSREKKESFPLTVTSAQKNPTAFYLCASSTLFVSSGANVLTFGAGSRLTVL.

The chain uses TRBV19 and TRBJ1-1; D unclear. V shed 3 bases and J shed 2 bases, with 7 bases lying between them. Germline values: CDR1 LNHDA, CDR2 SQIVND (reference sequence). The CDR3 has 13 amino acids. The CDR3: CASSIEGNTEAFF. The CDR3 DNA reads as TGTGCCAGTAGTATTGAGGGTAACACTGAAGCTTTCTTT.